Listed below are T cell receptor beta chains from one sample, sequenced in a study of cytomegalovirus exposure and HLA in healthy donors. TCRdb keeps only in-frame clones here, not all; method: immunoSEQ multiplex PCR. The sample shows 100,000 to 120,000 clones, 76% of them seen only once. Sequencing was done on a sample of PBMCs. All receptors come from a man aged 40-50 years in good health and CMV-seropositive. Each CDR3 is given with its conserved first and last residue. The D gene is left open where the match is weak. Expanded clones are given a class, and other clones once, few, many or no size at all.

TRBD1,-,TRBJ2-2,TRBV2,CASSPAGGGELFF,TGTGCCAGCAGCCCTGCAGGGGGCGGGGAGCTGTTTTTT
TRBD2,-,TRBJ2-7,TRBV9,CASSVGDRGGYEQYF,TGTGCCAGCAGCGTAGGAGATCGCGGGGGTTACGAGCAGTACTTC
-,-,TRBJ1-2,TRBV18,CASPRNPREGYTF,TGTGCCAGCCCACGTAACCCCAGGGAAGGCTACACCTTC
-,-,TRBJ1-5,TRBV6-5,CASSYEVYSNQPQHF,TGTGCCAGCAGTTACGAGGTCTATAGCAATCAGCCCCAGCATTTT
TRBD1,-,TRBJ2-7,TRBV7-9,CASSLTGTGVVQYF,TGTGCCAGCAGCTTAACCGGGACAGGGGTCGTGCAGTACTTC
-,-,TRBJ1-2,TRBV6-1,CASSEIRGNYGYTF,TGTGCCAGCAGTGAGATAAGGGGCAACTATGGCTACACCTTC
TRBD2,few,TRBJ2-5,TRBV5-4,CASSTGTNQETQYF,TGTGCCAGCAGTACCGGGACTAACCAAGAGACCCAGTACTTC
-,-,TRBJ2-3,TRBV11-3,CASSSLGRRAPPSTDTQYF,TGTGCCAGCAGCTCCCTCGGACGGCGGGCCCCCCCTAGCACAGATACGCAGTATTTT
TRBD2,once,TRBJ2-1,TRBV6-5,CASRRPIGGGEFF,TGTGCCAGCAGACGCCCGATCGGCGGGGGGGAGTTCTTC
TRBD1,-,TRBJ2-2,TRBV5-6,CASSLRDSVTGELFF,TGTGCCAGCAGTCTCCGGGACAGCGTCACCGGGGAGCTGTTTTTT
TRBD1,few,TRBJ1-1,TRBV19,CASTSGQWRTEAFF,TGTGCCAGTACCTCGGGACAGTGGCGGACTGAAGCTTTCTTT
TRBD2,-,TRBJ2-1,TRBV25-1,CASSILAGGLDEQFF,TGTGCCAGCAGCATACTAGCGGGGGGGTTGGATGAGCAGTTCTTC
-,-,TRBJ1-6,TRBV27,CASRDTYSPLHF,TGTGCCAGCAGGGACACCTATTCACCCCTCCACTTT
TRBD2,-,TRBJ2-1,TRBV14,CASSRWREAGGEQFF,TGTGCCAGCAGCAGATGGCGGGAGGCTGGGGGTGAGCAGTTCTTC
-,-,TRBJ1-4,TRBV7-9,CASSRYDRPTNEKLFF,TGTGCCAGCAGTCGTTATGACAGACCAACTAATGAAAAACTGTTTTTT
-,few,TRBJ2-5,TRBV11-2,CASSFRDPGGETQYF,TGTGCCAGCAGCTTTCGGGACCCCGGAGGGGAGACCCAGTACTTC
TRBD1,-,TRBJ2-7,TRBV5-6,CASSPSRGQAYEQYF,TGTGCCAGCAGCCCCAGCCGGGGACAGGCCTACGAGCAGTACTTC
-,-,TRBJ2-2,TRBV28,CASSLYRRVTGELFF,TGTGCCAGCAGTTTATACCGCCGGGTCACCGGGGAGCTGTTTTTT
TRBD2,once,TRBJ2-1,TRBV5-6,CASRPRGASYNEQFF,TGTGCCAGCAGACCGCGGGGGGCCTCATACAATGAGCAGTTCTTC
TRBD2,-,TRBJ2-3,TRBV7-2,CASSLGTSPDTQYF,TGTGCCAGCAGCTTAGGGACTAGCCCCGATACGCAGTATTTT
-,few,TRBJ1-1,TRBV7-3,CASSLSRDSEAFF,TGTGCCAGCAGCTTAAGTCGAGACTCTGAAGCTTTCTTT
TRBD1,-,TRBJ1-2,TRBV10-2,CASSPGQGNYGYTF,TGCGCCAGCAGCCCGGGACAGGGGAACTATGGCTACACCTTC
-,few,TRBJ1-3,TRBV4-3,CASSQDMSSGNTIYF,TGCGCCAGCAGCCAAGATATGAGCTCTGGAAACACCATATATTTT
TRBD2,-,TRBJ2-7,TRBV6-6,CASSYSSNSGRGEQYF,TGTGCCAGCAGTTACTCGAGTAACAGCGGGAGGGGCGAGCAGTACTTC
-,-,TRBJ1-2,TRBV19,CASSIGGGVYGYTF,TGTGCCAGTAGTATCGGGGGGGGCGTCTATGGCTACACCTTC
-,-,TRBJ2-2,TRBV5-1,CASSLALVTTGGELFF,TGCGCCAGCAGCTTGGCCCTAGTCACGACGGGGGGGGAGCTGTTTTTT
-,few,TRBJ2-2,TRBV9,CASSVGRVGELFF,TGTGCCAGCAGCGTAGGACGGGTCGGGGAGCTGTTTTTT
TRBD1,-,TRBJ1-1,TRBV28,CASSRTGGAGSTEAFF,TGTGCCAGCAGCCGGACAGGGGGCGCGGGGAGCACTGAAGCTTTCTTT
TRBD2,-,TRBJ2-3,TRBV28,CASIVSGGRFTDTQYF,TGTGCCAGCATTGTTTCGGGGGGGAGATTCACAGATACGCAGTATTTT